Below, 4 T cell receptor beta chains from the same sample are listed, as sequenced in a study of early T cells in non-severe SARS-CoV-2 infection. TCRdb independently ran MiXCR on the 5' RACE reads; one entry per CDR3 protein. The sample includes tens of thousands of distinct CDR3 sequences, roughly 12% of them seen just once. The sequencing sample was made of whole blood. The receptors derive from an adult who was a healthcare worker with PCR-confirmed SARS-CoV-2 infection or an uninfected control (not recorded which).

This clonotype has ten or more counts. V gene TRBV20-1 combines with J gene TRBJ2-2; D gene ambiguous. The CDR3 has 14 amino acids. The ends were cut back, 6 bases at V and 0 bases at J, with 11 bases in the middle. Germline CDR1 DFQATT, CDR2 SNEGSKA (reference sequence). DNA of the CDR3: TGCAGTGCGCCCCCGCTAGCGAACACCGGGGAGCTGTTTTTT. This sequence encodes CSAPPLANTGELFF.

This clonotype was picked up many times. The chain joins TRBV11-2 to TRBJ2-2; D gene uncertain. Germline V gene sequence: CDR1 SGHAT, CDR2 FQNNGV. Trimming left V 3 bases short and J 2 bases short, with 7 bases between. This CDR3 region has 14 residues. For the CDR3, the DNA is TGTGCCAGCAGCTTTGGCCAAAACACCGGGGAGCTGTTTTTT. Its translation: CASSFGQNTGELFF.

In this sample, this clonotype turned up many times. The chain combines TRBV11-2 with TRBJ2-4; tentatively, D is TRBD1 (5 bases). This CDR3 has 13 residues. Deletions cut 0 bases from V and 12 bases from J, with 12 bases between. The germline V gene has CDR1 SGHAT and CDR2 FQNNGV. The CDR3: CASSLDVQGAQYF. The CDR3 nucleotides read TGTGCCAGCAGCTTAGACGTCCAGGGCGCTCAGTACTTC. Full variable domain (outside the CDR3, taken from reference TRBV11-2 and TRBJ2-4): EAGVAQSPRYKIIEKRQSVAFWCNPISGHATLYWYQQILGQGPKLLIQFQNNGVVDDSQLPKDRFSAERLKGVDSTLKIQPAKLEDSAVYLCASSLDVQGAQYFGAGTRLSVL.

The sample holds a few counts of this clonotype. The CDR3 DNA follows: TGTGCCAGCAGCTTAGGACTAGCGGGAGGGGGAGGAGGTGAGCAGTTCTTC. Translating gives CASSLGLAGGGGGEQFF. The chain couples TRBV7-2 to TRBJ2-1; TRBD2 aligns across 14 bases. The trim removed 1 base at V and 9 bases at J, leaving 8 bases unmatched. Looked up from germline, CDR1 is SGHTA and CDR2 is FQGNSA. The CDR3 sequence is 17 residues long.